The rows below give T cell receptor beta chains drawn from one sample of a study of blood T cell repertoires in COVID-19. TCRdb's copy holds only in-frame clones and misses some; the assay was immunoSEQ multiplex PCR. The sample has about 200,000 clones, roughly 87% seen once. What was sequenced was PBMCs or T cells enriched from blood (not recorded which). Receptor source: a woman aged 40 to 50 with acute COVID-19. Both conserved end residues are part of each CDR3. D genes are given only for firm matches. Size is omitted from some rows. Given values are once, few, many or a class for expanded clones.

clone_size: -
v_call: TRBV2
d_call: -
j_call: TRBJ2-5
cdr3_nt: TGTGCCAGCAGTGAAGAGGGGACACCCCAAGAGACCCAGTACTTC
cdr3_aa: CASSEEGTPQETQYF

clone_size: -
v_call: TRBV7-9
d_call: -
j_call: TRBJ1-3
cdr3_nt: TGTGCCAGCAGCCCTCCCAACTACACTGGAAACACCATATATTTT
cdr3_aa: CASSPPNYTGNTIYF

clone_size: -
v_call: TRBV2
d_call: -
j_call: TRBJ2-7
cdr3_nt: TGTGCCAGCAGTGGGGGAGGGGGACAAAATTACGAGCAGTACTTC
cdr3_aa: CASSGGGGQNYEQYF

clone_size: -
v_call: TRBV7-2
d_call: -
j_call: TRBJ1-5
cdr3_nt: TGTGCCAGCAGCTTAGAGGGAGCCCACAATCAGCCCCAGCATTTT
cdr3_aa: CASSLEGAHNQPQHF

clone_size: few
v_call: TRBV7-8
d_call: TRBD1
j_call: TRBJ1-5
cdr3_nt: TGTGCCAGCAGCTTAGTGGGGACAGGGAATCAGCCCCAGCATTTT
cdr3_aa: CASSLVGTGNQPQHF

clone_size: -
v_call: TRBV28
d_call: TRBD1
j_call: TRBJ1-2
cdr3_nt: TGTGCCAGCAACGCAGGGGGGAGGGGCTACACCTTC
cdr3_aa: CASNAGGRGYTF

clone_size: -
v_call: TRBV25-1
d_call: TRBD2
j_call: TRBJ2-1
cdr3_nt: TGTGCCAGCAGGGGGAGGGGACGAACGGGTGAGCAGTTCTTC
cdr3_aa: CASRGRGRTGEQFF

clone_size: -
v_call: TRBV3-1/TRBV3-2
d_call: -
j_call: TRBJ1-1
cdr3_nt: TGTGCCAGCAGCCGGGCAAATAGGGGGATTGCCACTGAAGCTTTCTTT
cdr3_aa: CASSRANRGIATEAFF

clone_size: few
v_call: TRBV3-1/TRBV3-2
d_call: TRBD2
j_call: TRBJ2-3
cdr3_nt: TGTGCCAGCAGCCAAGATATCCCCATTACGAGCGGGGGATCCACAGATACGCAGTATTTT
cdr3_aa: CASSQDIPITSGGSTDTQYF

clone_size: -
v_call: TRBV19
d_call: -
j_call: TRBJ1-2
cdr3_nt: TGTGCCAGTAGTATAACGCCCCCGGGACTAGGCTACACCTTC
cdr3_aa: CASSITPPGLGYTF

clone_size: -
v_call: TRBV18
d_call: -
j_call: TRBJ1-5
cdr3_nt: TGTGCCAGCTCCCAGGTCGGTCAGGGGTTAGGTCAGCCCCAGCATTTT
cdr3_aa: CASSQVGQGLGQPQHF

clone_size: -
v_call: TRBV9
d_call: -
j_call: TRBJ1-2
cdr3_nt: TGTGCCAGCAGACACGATGGCAGGGAGGGTGGCTACACCTTC
cdr3_aa: CASRHDGREGGYTF

clone_size: -
v_call: TRBV6-5
d_call: -
j_call: TRBJ2-1
cdr3_nt: TGTGCCAGCAGTTACTCGCGGGGGCCCCACAAGGAGCAGTTCTTC
cdr3_aa: CASSYSRGPHKEQFF

clone_size: -
v_call: TRBV12-3/TRBV12-4
d_call: TRBD1
j_call: TRBJ1-1
cdr3_nt: TGTGCCAGCAGTCCCGGGACAGCTGAAGCTTTCTTT
cdr3_aa: CASSPGTAEAFF

clone_size: once
v_call: TRBV12-3/TRBV12-4
d_call: -
j_call: TRBJ2-1
cdr3_nt: TGTGCCAGCAGTCAGCAGGGTGGCGAGCAGTTCTTC
cdr3_aa: CASSQQGGEQFF

clone_size: -
v_call: TRBV30
d_call: TRBD1
j_call: TRBJ1-2
cdr3_nt: TGTGCCTGGAGGACCGACAGGGTGGGAATCTATGGCTACACCTTC
cdr3_aa: CAWRTDRVGIYGYTF

clone_size: -
v_call: TRBV10-1
d_call: -
j_call: TRBJ2-4
cdr3_nt: TGCGCCAGCAGTGATCGTCCCCTCGGGAAAAACATTCAGTACTTC
cdr3_aa: CASSDRPLGKNIQYF

clone_size: -
v_call: TRBV7-9
d_call: TRBD1
j_call: TRBJ1-3
cdr3_nt: TGTGCCAGCAGCTTAGGAGACAGGGCTGGAAACACCATATATTTT
cdr3_aa: CASSLGDRAGNTIYF

clone_size: -
v_call: TRBV5-4
d_call: TRBD2
j_call: TRBJ2-1
cdr3_nt: TGTGCCAGCAGCCCCGGGACTAGCGGGATCCGGGAGCAGTTCTTC
cdr3_aa: CASSPGTSGIREQFF

clone_size: -
v_call: TRBV10-1
d_call: TRBD1
j_call: TRBJ1-3
cdr3_nt: TGCGCCAGCACCACTCGACAGGGTGCTGGAAACACCATATATTTT
cdr3_aa: CASTTRQGAGNTIYF

clone_size: -
v_call: TRBV18
d_call: TRBD2
j_call: TRBJ2-5
cdr3_nt: TGTGCCAGCTCACTTGGGACTAGAGTCCAAGAGACCCAGTACTTC
cdr3_aa: CASSLGTRVQETQYF

clone_size: once
v_call: TRBV10-1
d_call: TRBD1
j_call: TRBJ1-2
cdr3_nt: TGCGCCAGCAGGTTTACAGGGGGTTTCTATGGCTACACCTTC
cdr3_aa: CASRFTGGFYGYTF

clone_size: -
v_call: TRBV3-1/TRBV3-2
d_call: TRBD2
j_call: TRBJ2-1
cdr3_nt: TGTGCCAGCAGTCAACTAGCGGGGGTCTACAATGAGCAGTTCTTC
cdr3_aa: CASSQLAGVYNEQFF

clone_size: many
v_call: TRBV5-1
d_call: -
j_call: TRBJ2-2
cdr3_nt: TGCGCCAGCAGCTTAAGAACAGGGACCGGGGAGCTGTTTTTT
cdr3_aa: CASSLRTGTGELFF

clone_size: -
v_call: TRBV4-2
d_call: -
j_call: TRBJ1-3
cdr3_nt: TGTGCCAGCAGCCAAGATTCAGGTCCTGGAAACACCATATATTTT
cdr3_aa: CASSQDSGPGNTIYF

clone_size: -
v_call: TRBV14
d_call: -
j_call: TRBJ2-7
cdr3_nt: TGTGCCAGCAGCCAAGTCCAGGGCTACGAGCAGTACTTC
cdr3_aa: CASSQVQGYEQYF

clone_size: -
v_call: TRBV6-2/TRBV6-3
d_call: TRBD2
j_call: TRBJ2-1
cdr3_nt: TGTGCCAGCAGTACCTTAGCGGGAGTGGTTTGGAATGAGCAGTTCTTC
cdr3_aa: CASSTLAGVVWNEQFF

clone_size: -
v_call: TRBV2
d_call: TRBD1
j_call: TRBJ1-1
cdr3_nt: TGTGCCACAACAGTACTGGGACAGGGTAACACTGAAGCTTTCTTT
cdr3_aa: CATTVLGQGNTEAFF

clone_size: -
v_call: TRBV5-6
d_call: -
j_call: TRBJ2-7
cdr3_nt: TGTGCCAGCAGCTGGCAGGGCGCCGAGCAGTACTTC
cdr3_aa: CASSWQGAEQYF

clone_size: once
v_call: TRBV4-1
d_call: TRBD1
j_call: TRBJ1-3
cdr3_nt: TGCGCCAGCAGCCAAACCGGGACAGCGCCTGGAAACACCATATATTTT
cdr3_aa: CASSQTGTAPGNTIYF

clone_size: -
v_call: TRBV9
d_call: -
j_call: TRBJ1-2
cdr3_nt: TGTGCCAGCAGCGACCAGGGATATGGCTACACCTTC
cdr3_aa: CASSDQGYGYTF

clone_size: -
v_call: TRBV28
d_call: -
j_call: TRBJ1-6
cdr3_nt: TGTGCCAGCAGTTTAGGCAGGGGCAATTCACCCCTCCACTTT
cdr3_aa: CASSLGRGNSPLHF

clone_size: -
v_call: TRBV6-5
d_call: -
j_call: TRBJ1-4
cdr3_nt: TGTGCCAGCCTCGGCGGCGGGAATGAAAAACTGTTTTTT
cdr3_aa: CASLGGGNEKLFF

clone_size: -
v_call: TRBV7-3
d_call: TRBD2
j_call: TRBJ2-5
cdr3_nt: TGTGCCAGCAGCTTGGTGGGCAGCGGGAGAGGGGAGACCCAGTACTTC
cdr3_aa: CASSLVGSGRGETQYF

clone_size: -
v_call: TRBV7-8
d_call: TRBD2
j_call: TRBJ2-5
cdr3_nt: TGTGCCAGCAGCTTAGGACTAGCGGAGGTCCCTTTTGATCAAGAGACCCAGTACTTC
cdr3_aa: CASSLGLAEVPFDQETQYF

clone_size: -
v_call: TRBV28
d_call: -
j_call: TRBJ1-5
cdr3_nt: TGTGCCAGCAGTCCCCGGGCGGGTTTAGGGCAGCCCCAGCATTTT
cdr3_aa: CASSPRAGLGQPQHF

clone_size: once
v_call: TRBV2
d_call: TRBD2
j_call: TRBJ2-1
cdr3_nt: TGTGCCAGCAGGGTGCGGGAGGGCCCTCGTAATGAGCAGTTCTTC
cdr3_aa: CASRVREGPRNEQFF

clone_size: -
v_call: TRBV5-6
d_call: TRBD1
j_call: TRBJ1-6
cdr3_nt: TGTGCCAGCAGCTTGGTTCAGGGGGCTATTAATTCACCCCTCCACTTT
cdr3_aa: CASSLVQGAINSPLHF

clone_size: -
v_call: TRBV5-4
d_call: TRBD1
j_call: TRBJ2-3
cdr3_nt: TGTGCCAGCAGCAGAAGGACAGGGGGAGATACGCAGTATTTT
cdr3_aa: CASSRRTGGDTQYF

clone_size: few
v_call: TRBV7-9
d_call: -
j_call: TRBJ2-5
cdr3_nt: TGTGCCAGCAGCGGTCGACAGTACCAAGAGACCCAGTACTTC
cdr3_aa: CASSGRQYQETQYF

clone_size: few
v_call: TRBV27
d_call: -
j_call: TRBJ1-2
cdr3_nt: TGTGCCAGCAGTTTATCGGCAGGGGCCTATGGCTACACCTTC
cdr3_aa: CASSLSAGAYGYTF

clone_size: -
v_call: TRBV28
d_call: -
j_call: TRBJ1-3
cdr3_nt: TGTGCCAGCAGTCCCCATCCCGGAAACACCATATATTTT
cdr3_aa: CASSPHPGNTIYF

clone_size: -
v_call: TRBV5-1
d_call: -
j_call: TRBJ1-6
cdr3_nt: TGCGCCAGCAGCTACATAACAGGGTCGGTCGTTTCCTATAATTCACCCCTCCACTTT
cdr3_aa: CASSYITGSVVSYNSPLHF

clone_size: -
v_call: TRBV7-3
d_call: TRBD2
j_call: TRBJ2-1
cdr3_nt: TGTGCCAGCAGCTCGGGACTAGCGGGAGGGCCTCCGTTCTTC
cdr3_aa: CASSSGLAGGPPFF

clone_size: -
v_call: TRBV20-1
d_call: TRBD2
j_call: TRBJ2-1
cdr3_nt: TGCAGTGCTAGTTCGGGGGAGGGCACGAATGAGCAGTTCTTC
cdr3_aa: CSASSGEGTNEQFF

clone_size: -
v_call: TRBV6-1
d_call: TRBD2
j_call: TRBJ2-2
cdr3_nt: TGTGCCAGCAGTGAAGCGTCGCTAGCGGCTGTGAACACCGGGGAGCTGTTTTTT
cdr3_aa: CASSEASLAAVNTGELFF

clone_size: once
v_call: TRBV6-5
d_call: -
j_call: TRBJ2-2
cdr3_nt: TGTGCCAGCAGTTACGGGCAGTCAGGGGCAACCGGGGAGCTGTTTTTT
cdr3_aa: CASSYGQSGATGELFF

clone_size: few
v_call: TRBV14
d_call: TRBD2
j_call: TRBJ2-2
cdr3_nt: TGTGCCAGCAGCTGGGGAGGGATGACCGGGGAGCTGTTTTTT
cdr3_aa: CASSWGGMTGELFF

clone_size: few
v_call: TRBV11-3
d_call: TRBD2
j_call: TRBJ2-1
cdr3_nt: TGTGCCAGCAGCTTAGGCGGGAGACGGGATGAGCAGTTCTTC
cdr3_aa: CASSLGGRRDEQFF

clone_size: -
v_call: TRBV7-8
d_call: -
j_call: TRBJ2-7
cdr3_nt: TGTGCCAGCAGCTTAGCTGGTCGCAGGACCTACGAGCAGTACTTC
cdr3_aa: CASSLAGRRTYEQYF

clone_size: -
v_call: TRBV9
d_call: -
j_call: TRBJ1-2
cdr3_nt: TGTGCCAGCAGCGTGACAGGAGAGGAGAGAGGCTACACCTTC
cdr3_aa: CASSVTGEERGYTF

clone_size: few
v_call: TRBV28
d_call: TRBD2
j_call: TRBJ2-5
cdr3_nt: TGTGCCAGCAGTTTTGCGGGGGTAGGGGCCGGGGGTTGGACCCAGTACTTC
cdr3_aa: CASSFAGVGAGGWTQYF

clone_size: -
v_call: TRBV28
d_call: -
j_call: TRBJ1-4
cdr3_nt: TGTGCCAGCAGTTTCACCGGGGCAACTAATGAAAAACTGTTTTTT
cdr3_aa: CASSFTGATNEKLFF

clone_size: once
v_call: TRBV6-5
d_call: TRBD1
j_call: TRBJ2-7
cdr3_nt: TGTGCCAGCAGGGGGGACCAGGGGGCAGTCAACGAGCAGTACTTC
cdr3_aa: CASRGDQGAVNEQYF

clone_size: -
v_call: TRBV6-5
d_call: TRBD2
j_call: TRBJ2-5
cdr3_nt: TGTGCCAGCAGTTTGACTAGCGGTGTGGAGACCCAGTACTTC
cdr3_aa: CASSLTSGVETQYF

clone_size: -
v_call: TRBV12-3/TRBV12-4
d_call: -
j_call: TRBJ1-1
cdr3_nt: TGTGCCAGCAGCTCGGACATGAACACTGAAGCTTTCTTT
cdr3_aa: CASSSDMNTEAFF

clone_size: -
v_call: TRBV4-1
d_call: -
j_call: TRBJ1-3
cdr3_nt: TGCGCCAGCAGCCAAGACGCGGGGAACTCTGGAAACACCATATATTTT
cdr3_aa: CASSQDAGNSGNTIYF

clone_size: -
v_call: TRBV25-1
d_call: TRBD1
j_call: TRBJ1-4
cdr3_nt: TGTGCCAGCAGTGGTACAGGGGGCGATACTAATGAAAAACTGTTTTTT
cdr3_aa: CASSGTGGDTNEKLFF

clone_size: -
v_call: TRBV10-3
d_call: -
j_call: TRBJ1-2
cdr3_nt: TGTGCCATCAGCCACGAAGGAGAGACCTACACCTTC
cdr3_aa: CAISHEGETYTF

clone_size: -
v_call: TRBV19
d_call: -
j_call: TRBJ2-3
cdr3_nt: TGTGCCAGTAGTATGGGCGGGACTAGCACAGATACGCAGTATTTT
cdr3_aa: CASSMGGTSTDTQYF